This T cell receptor beta chain was sequenced during a study of blood T cell repertoires in COVID-19. A single count supports this clone. Here immunoSEQ multiplex PCR was the method, and the copy in TCRdb shows in-frame clones only, minus some. The profile shows 350,000 to 400,000 clones, 80% to 90% of them singletons. Trimming took 1 base from V and 4 from J, leaving 8 bases between them. Germline V CDR1 and CDR2: GTSNPN, SVGIG (reference sequence). The CDR3 sequence is 12 residues long. The chain combines TRBV30 with TRBJ2-7; no reliable D call. The sequence was obtained from a woman between 55 and 75 years old with COVID-19, enrolled during active disease. Input material: peripheral blood. This CDR3 is CAWSDSRYEQYF. The CDR3 DNA sequence: TGTGCCTGGAGTGATAGTCGGTACGAGCAGTACTTC.